Presented here are 3 T cell receptor beta chains from one specimen sequenced in a study of shared clonotypes between healthy human individuals. Positive CCR7 selection of CD45RO-negative cells yielded the naive CD8 cells, and terminally differentiated effector memory CD45RA+ cells were excluded. Assay: immunoSEQ multiplex PCR; the TCRdb copy retains only in-frame clones and omits some. The sample shows approximately 2,000,000 clones, 93% of them seen only once. Sequences were obtained from naive CD8+ T cells from PBMCs. Every receptor here comes from a man in his late teens or twenties in good health. Some clones in this sample may be carry-over from other donors' samples.

The rearrangement joins TRBV28 to TRBJ2-7; D possibly matches TRBD1 or TRBD2 (6 bases each). Between the trimmed V and J ends, which lost 1 base and 2 bases, there was a span of 15 bases. This CDR3 has 16 residues. Looked up from germline, CDR1 is MDHEN and CDR2 is SYDVKM. DNA of the CDR3: TGTGCCAGCAGTTTATCGGGGGCCTCCTTGGCCTACGAGCAGTACTTC. This sequence encodes CASSLSGASLAYEQYF.

The J gene is TRBJ2-3, the V gene TRBV27; TRBD2 matches at 12 bases. CDR3 length: 16 residues. CDR1 is MNHEY, CDR2 SMNVEV, per germline (reference sequence). J was trimmed by 2 bases and V by 7 bases; bases with no gene match: 7. The CDR3 sequence is CASTPRTSGITDTQYF. CDR3 coding DNA: TGTGCCAGCACCCCCAGGACTAGCGGGATCACAGATACGCAGTATTTT.

This clone was counted a single time. This chain joins TRBV5-6 and TRBJ2-7; 8 bases match TRBD1. Germline assignment: CDR1 SGHDT and CDR2 YYEEEE. The CDR3 runs to 15 residues. The J segment lost 3 bases and the V segment lost 0 bases, leaving 5 bases of the junction unmatched. In nucleotides, the CDR3 is TGTGCCAGCAGCTTGGCCGGGACAGGCCACTACGAGCAGTACTTC. Its translation is CASSLAGTGHYEQYF.